This section outlines one T cell receptor beta chain sequence together with its context. RNA transcripts gave rise to amplified TCR beta CDR3 regions. TCR CDR3 regions were first amplified by RT-PCR with HTBI primers. TCRdb processed the multiplex PCR reads anew with MiXCR; each CDR3 protein has one entry. The sample lists a few hundred thousand distinct CDR3 sequences; about a sixth were seen once. Germline values: CDR1 MNHEY, CDR2 SMNVEV (reference sequence). This CDR3 comprises 13 residues. V was shortened by 2 bases and J by 5 bases, with 10 bases between the two germline ends. These data originate in a study of T cells in Graves' hyperthyroidism and ophthalmopathy.

Input material: blood. The origin of this receptor is a woman aged 30 to 39 with Graves' hyperthyroidism. This chain links TRBV27 with TRBJ2-7, with D perhaps matching TRBD1 (6 bases). CDR3 nucleotides: TGTGCCAGCAGTTTACCAGGGGACCACGAGCAGTACTTC. This encodes CASSLPGDHEQYF.